Here is one T cell receptor (beta chain) with its context. Seattle patients were enrolled while actively infected and followed longitudinally. The authors' processing: Reference gene primer amplification in the assay estimated nucleated cell counts. Using immunoSEQ multiplex PCR, the repertoire was profiled, and TCRdb retains in-frame clones only, with some absent. That table furnishes V, J and clone size, whereas the DNA furnished D and trimming. Here the sample spans approximately 330,000 clones, 90% being singletons. The V gene lost 7 bases and the J gene lost 0 bases, with 9 bases spanning the gap. This CDR3 comprises 13 residues. This sample is drawn from a study of blood T cell repertoires in COVID-19.

The chain has TRBV12-3 or TRBV12-4 and TRBJ1-1; D possibly corresponds to TRBD1 (6 bases). Input material: peripheral blood. The clonotype comes from a middle-aged woman with COVID-19, enrolled during active disease. This chain's CDR3 is CASTQGLNTEAFF. The CDR3 nucleotides read TGTGCCAGCACTCAGGGGTTGAACACTGAAGCTTTCTTT.